This passage covers 8 T cell receptor beta chains from one sample sequenced in a study of blood T cell repertoires in COVID-19. TCRdb's copy holds only in-frame clones and misses some; the assay was immunoSEQ multiplex PCR. The sample has roughly 360,000 clones, around 89% seen once; the top ten hold more than 0.85%. The material sequenced was PBMCs or T cells enriched from blood (not recorded which). The receptors were sampled from a woman between 25 and 40 years old with acute COVID-19.

The gene calls are TRBV19 and TRBJ1-5, with 8 bases aligning to TRBD1. Germline V gene data show CDR1 as LNHDA and CDR2 as SQIVND (reference sequence). With V trimmed by 1 base and J by 6 bases, 5 bases remained unmatched. The CDR3 runs to 15 residues. CDR3 bases: TGTGCCAGTAGTATAGTTGGGACAGGCTCTCAGCCCCAGCATTTT. This codes for CASSIVGTGSQPQHF.

This clone appeared a single time. The CDR3 DNA follows: TGTGCCAGCACTGCAGGGAACTATGGCTACACCTTC. This sequence encodes CASTAGNYGYTF. V and J are TRBV12-3 or TRBV12-4 and TRBJ1-2, with D possibly being TRBD1 (5 bases). Between the trimmed V and J ends, which lost 7 bases and 2 bases, there was a span of 8 bases. The CDR3 is 12 amino acids.

The chain has TRBV9 and TRBJ1-2; a possible D gene is TRBD1 (6 bases). The CDR3 is 15 amino acids. The V and J ends lost 3 bases and 3 bases respectively, with 15 bases between them. From germline, CDR1 is SGDLS and CDR2 YYNGEE. The CDR3 DNA reads as TGTGCCAGCAGCGCCAGGGGCACATCGGACTATGGCTACACCTTC. It codes for CASSARGTSDYGYTF. Drawing the rest from reference TRBV9 and TRBJ1-2, the complete variable domain is DSGVTQTPKHLITATGQRVTLRCSPRSGDLSVYWYQQSLDQGLQFLIQYYNGEERAKGNILERFSAQQFPDLHSELNLSSLELGDSALYFCASSARGTSDYGYTFGSGTRLTVV.

This sequence joins TRBV7-9 and TRBJ1-1, with 8 positions matching TRBD1. From germline, CDR1 is SEHNR and CDR2 FQNEAQ (reference sequence). V was clipped by 6 bases and J by 4 bases; unmatched bases: 4. The length of the CDR3 is 13 residues. The CDR3 sequence: CASSFRGRTEAFF. The CDR3 DNA follows: TGTGCCAGCAGTTTCAGGGGGCGCACTGAAGCTTTCTTT.

The CDR3: CSVEGTQNTGELFF. The CDR3 coding sequence is TGCAGCGTTGAGGGGACACAGAACACCGGGGAGCTGTTTTTT. This chain joins TRBV29-1 and TRBJ2-2; a possible D gene is TRBD1 (6 bases). Trimming removed 3 bases from V and 1 base from J, with 9 bases in between. This CDR3 is 14 amino acids long. Looked up from germline, CDR1 is SQVTM and CDR2 is ANQGSEA.

V and J are TRBV9 and TRBJ2-7, with D possibly TRBD1 on 6 matching bases. CDR3 length: 14 amino acids. Germline CDR1 reads SGDLS; CDR2 reads YYNGEE. V lost 2 bases and J 3 bases, leaving 12 bases between the germline ends. CDR3 loop: CASSVGGPHYEQYF. Here the CDR3 DNA reads TGTGCCAGCAGCGTTGGGGGCCCCCACTACGAGCAGTACTTC.

The V and J genes are TRBV5-1 and TRBJ2-7; D not certain. The V and J ends lost 0 bases and 2 bases respectively, with 15 bases between them. Germline CDR1 SGHRS, CDR2 YFSETQ. The length of the CDR3 is 16 residues. The CDR3 spells CASSLAGPLTPYEQYF. As DNA, the CDR3 is TGCGCCAGCAGCTTGGCAGGCCCCTTAACCCCCTACGAGCAGTACTTC. Complete variable domain (other parts from reference TRBV5-1 and TRBJ2-7): KAGVTQTPRYLIKTRGQQVTLSCSPISGHRSVSWYQQTPGQGLQFLFEYFSETQRNKGNFPGRFSGRQFSNSRSEMNVSTLELGDSALYLCASSLAGPLTPYEQYFGPGTRLTVT.

In this sample, this clone turned up a few times. This chain joins TRBV11-3 and TRBJ2-1, with 8 bases identical to TRBD2. J gave up 6 bases and V 5 bases, and 3 bases lay outside the gene matches. CDR3 length: 13 residues. Germline CDR1 SGHNT, CDR2 YENEEA. The CDR3, as DNA: TGTGCCAGCAGCGGGACTAGTTTCAATGAGCAGTTCTTC. Translating gives CASSGTSFNEQFF.